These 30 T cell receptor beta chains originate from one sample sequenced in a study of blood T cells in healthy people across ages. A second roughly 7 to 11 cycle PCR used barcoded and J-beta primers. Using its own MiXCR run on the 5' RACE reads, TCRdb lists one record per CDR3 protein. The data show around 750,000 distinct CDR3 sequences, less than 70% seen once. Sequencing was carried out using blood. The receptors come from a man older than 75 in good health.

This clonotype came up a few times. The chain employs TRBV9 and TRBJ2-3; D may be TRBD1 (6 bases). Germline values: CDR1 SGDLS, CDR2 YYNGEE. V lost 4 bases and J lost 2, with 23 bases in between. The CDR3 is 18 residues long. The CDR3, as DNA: TGTGCCAGCAGCCCATTCCTCACAGGGCTGAGGGACACAGATACGCAGTATTTT. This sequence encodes CASSPFLTGLRDTDTQYF.

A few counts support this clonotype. The CDR3 DNA sequence: TGTGCCACCAGCAGCGGACTACTAGTGGGCAATGAGCAGTTCTTC. Encoded protein: CATSSGLLVGNEQFF. The J gene is TRBJ2-1, the V gene TRBV15; the D gene is possibly TRBD2 (6 bases). V was cut by 3 bases and J by 6 bases, with 15 bases left in between. CDR1 is LNHNV, CDR2 YYDKDF, per germline (reference sequence). There are 15 residues in the CDR3.

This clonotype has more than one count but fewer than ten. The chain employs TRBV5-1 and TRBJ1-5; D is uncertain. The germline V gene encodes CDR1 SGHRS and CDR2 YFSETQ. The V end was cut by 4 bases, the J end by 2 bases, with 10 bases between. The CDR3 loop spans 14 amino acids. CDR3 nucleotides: TGCGCCAGCAGCCCCGCGATCGGCAATCAGCCCCAGCATTTT. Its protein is CASSPAIGNQPQHF.

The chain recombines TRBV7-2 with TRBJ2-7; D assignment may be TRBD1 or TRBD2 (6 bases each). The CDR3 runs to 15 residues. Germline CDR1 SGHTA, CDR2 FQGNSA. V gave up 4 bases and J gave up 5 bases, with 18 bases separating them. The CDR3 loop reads CASSSGARSPDEQYF. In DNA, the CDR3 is TGTGCCAGCAGCTCGGGGGCAAGAAGCCCCGACGAGCAGTACTTC.

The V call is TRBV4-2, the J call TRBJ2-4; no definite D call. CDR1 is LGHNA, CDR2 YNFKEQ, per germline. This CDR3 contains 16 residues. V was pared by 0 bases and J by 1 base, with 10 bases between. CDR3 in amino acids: CASSQDGVVAKNIQYF. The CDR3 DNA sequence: TGTGCCAGCAGCCAAGATGGGGTTGTGGCCAAAAACATTCAGTACTTC.

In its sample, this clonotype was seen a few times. The CDR3 here is CASRGDLLNYGYTF. CDR3 DNA sequence: TGTGCCAGCAGGGGGGACTTGCTTAACTATGGCTACACCTTC. This chain uses TRBV2 with TRBJ1-2; the D gene is possibly TRBD1 (5 bases). With 6 bases removed from V and 1 base from J, the gap between germline ends came to 12 bases. The CDR3 has 14 amino acids. Germline loops: CDR1 SNHLY, CDR2 FYNNEI.

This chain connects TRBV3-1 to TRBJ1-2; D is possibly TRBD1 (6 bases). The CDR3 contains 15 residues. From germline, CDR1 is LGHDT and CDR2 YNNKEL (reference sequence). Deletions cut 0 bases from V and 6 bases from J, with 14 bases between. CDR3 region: CASSQDPAGAHGYTF. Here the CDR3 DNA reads TGTGCCAGCAGCCAAGATCCCGCAGGGGCGCATGGCTACACCTTC.

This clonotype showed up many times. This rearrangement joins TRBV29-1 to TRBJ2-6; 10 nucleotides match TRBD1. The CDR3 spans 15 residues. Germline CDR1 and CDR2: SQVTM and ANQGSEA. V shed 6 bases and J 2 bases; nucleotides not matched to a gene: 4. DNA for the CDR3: TGCAGCGTGACAGGGGGCGTTACTGGGGCCAACGTCCTGACTTTC. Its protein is CSVTGGVTGANVLTF.

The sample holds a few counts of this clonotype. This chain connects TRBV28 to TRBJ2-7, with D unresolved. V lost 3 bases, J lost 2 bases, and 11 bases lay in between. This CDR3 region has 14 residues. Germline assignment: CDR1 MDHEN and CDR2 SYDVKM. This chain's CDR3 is CASSFRGRTYEQYF. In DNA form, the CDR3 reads TGTGCCAGCAGTTTCCGCGGACGGACCTACGAGCAGTACTTC.

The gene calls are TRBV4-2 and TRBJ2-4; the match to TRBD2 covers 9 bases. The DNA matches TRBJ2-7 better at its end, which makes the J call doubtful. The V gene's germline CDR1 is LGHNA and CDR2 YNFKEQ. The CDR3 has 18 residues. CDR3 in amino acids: CASSQGTRAGGEVSEQYF. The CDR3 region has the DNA TGTGCCAGCAGCCAAGGAACTAGAGCGGGAGGTGAGGTCTCCGAGCAGTACTTC.

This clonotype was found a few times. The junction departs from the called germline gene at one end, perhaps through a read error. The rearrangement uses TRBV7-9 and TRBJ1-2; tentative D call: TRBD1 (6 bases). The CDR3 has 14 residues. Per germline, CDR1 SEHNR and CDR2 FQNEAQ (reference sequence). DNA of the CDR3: TGTGCCAGCAGCTCAGGGGTTCCGGTAGACGGCTGCACCTTC. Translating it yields CASSSGVPVDGCTF.

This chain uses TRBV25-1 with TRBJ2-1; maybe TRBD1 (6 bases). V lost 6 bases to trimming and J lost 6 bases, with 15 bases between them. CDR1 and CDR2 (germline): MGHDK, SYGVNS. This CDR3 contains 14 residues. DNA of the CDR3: TGTGCCAGCAGGAAACCGGGACAAAGCAATGAGCAGTTCTTC. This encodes CASRKPGQSNEQFF.

CDR3 in DNA: TGTGCCAGCAGCCCCCTACGAGGTTTTAATGAGGAAAAACTGTTTTTT. Its protein is CASSPLRGFNEEKLFF. The chain uses TRBV4-2 and TRBJ1-4, with D uncertain. Germline CDR1 LGHNA, CDR2 YNFKEQ. Between the trimmed V and J ends, which lost 4 bases and 8 bases, there was a span of 20 bases. The CDR3 consists of 16 residues.

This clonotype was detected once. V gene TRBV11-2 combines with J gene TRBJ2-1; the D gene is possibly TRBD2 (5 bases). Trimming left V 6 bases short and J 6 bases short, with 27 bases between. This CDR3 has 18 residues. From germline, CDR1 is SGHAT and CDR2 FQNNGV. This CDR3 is CASSPFGIREWTCNEQFF. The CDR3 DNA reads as TGTGCCAGCAGTCCGTTCGGAATTAGGGAGTGGACCTGCAATGAGCAGTTCTTC.

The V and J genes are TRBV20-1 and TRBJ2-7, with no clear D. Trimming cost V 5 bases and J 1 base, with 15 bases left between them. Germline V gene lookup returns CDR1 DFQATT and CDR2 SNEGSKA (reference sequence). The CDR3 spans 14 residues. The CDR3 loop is CSAADLFRSYEQYF. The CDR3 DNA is TGCAGTGCTGCCGACCTATTCCGTTCCTACGAGCAGTACTTC.

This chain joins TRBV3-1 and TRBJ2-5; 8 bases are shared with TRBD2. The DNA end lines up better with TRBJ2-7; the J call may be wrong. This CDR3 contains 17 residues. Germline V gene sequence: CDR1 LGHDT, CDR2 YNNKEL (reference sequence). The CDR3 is CASSRVTSAKGGNEQYF. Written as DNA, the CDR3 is TGTGCCAGCAGTAGAGTGACTAGCGCAAAAGGCGGCAACGAGCAGTACTTC.

CDR3 sequence reads: CASSVARGQGTSTDTQYF. The CDR3, as DNA: TGTGCCAGCAGCGTAGCTAGGGGACAGGGGACTAGCACAGATACGCAGTATTTT. The chain employs TRBV9 and TRBJ2-3, with 10 bases identical to TRBD1. The V gene end was trimmed by 0 bases and the J gene end by 0 bases; junction bases not matched to a gene: 7. This CDR3 spans 18 amino acids. The germline V gene encodes CDR1 SGDLS and CDR2 YYNGEE.

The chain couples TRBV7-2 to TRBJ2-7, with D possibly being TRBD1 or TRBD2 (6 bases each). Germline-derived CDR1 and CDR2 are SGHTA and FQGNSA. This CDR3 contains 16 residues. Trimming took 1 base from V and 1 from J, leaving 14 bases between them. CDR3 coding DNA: TGTGCCAGCAGCTTAGTTTCAGGGGCGGGATCCTACGAGCAGTACTTC. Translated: CASSLVSGAGSYEQYF.

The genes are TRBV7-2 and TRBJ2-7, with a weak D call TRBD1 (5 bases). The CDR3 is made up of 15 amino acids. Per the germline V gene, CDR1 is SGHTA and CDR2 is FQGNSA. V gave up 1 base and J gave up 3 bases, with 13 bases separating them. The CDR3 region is CASSLEWAGFYEQYF. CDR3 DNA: TGTGCCAGCAGCTTAGAGTGGGCAGGGTTCTACGAGCAGTACTTC.

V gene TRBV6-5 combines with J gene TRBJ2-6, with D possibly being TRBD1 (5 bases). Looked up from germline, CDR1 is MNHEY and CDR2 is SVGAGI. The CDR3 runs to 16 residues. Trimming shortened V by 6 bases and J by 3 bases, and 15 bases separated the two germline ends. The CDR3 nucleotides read TGTGCCAGCAGGAAACTCACAGGTCGTGGGGCCAACGTCCTGACTTTC. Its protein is CASRKLTGRGANVLTF.

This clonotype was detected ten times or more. The CDR3 sequence is CASSLLEGQFF. DNA for the CDR3: TGTGCCAGCAGTTTACTGGAGGGGCAGTTCTTC. This sequence joins TRBV12-3 or TRBV12-4 and TRBJ2-1; the D gene is possibly TRBD2 (6 bases). V shed 2 bases and J shed 12 bases, with 8 bases lying between them. The length of the CDR3 is 11 residues.

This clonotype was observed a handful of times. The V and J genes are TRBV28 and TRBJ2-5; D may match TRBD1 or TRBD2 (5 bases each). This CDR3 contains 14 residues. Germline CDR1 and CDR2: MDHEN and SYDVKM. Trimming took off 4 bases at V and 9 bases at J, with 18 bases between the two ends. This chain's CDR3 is CASSYQGPRLAQYF. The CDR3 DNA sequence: TGTGCCAGCAGTTACCAGGGACCCCGTTTGGCCCAGTACTTC.

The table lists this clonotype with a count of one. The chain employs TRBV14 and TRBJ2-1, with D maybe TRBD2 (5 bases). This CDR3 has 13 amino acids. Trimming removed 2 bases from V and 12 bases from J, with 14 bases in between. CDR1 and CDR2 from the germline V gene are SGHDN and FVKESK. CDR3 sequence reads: CASSQQLDAGQFF. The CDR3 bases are TGTGCCAGCAGCCAACAGCTCGACGCGGGGCAGTTCTTC.

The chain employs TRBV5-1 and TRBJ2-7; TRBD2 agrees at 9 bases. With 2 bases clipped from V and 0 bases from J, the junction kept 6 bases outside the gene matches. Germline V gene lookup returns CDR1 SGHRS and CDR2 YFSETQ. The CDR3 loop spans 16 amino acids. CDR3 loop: CASSFDSGRGSYEQYF. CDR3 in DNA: TGCGCCAGCAGCTTCGATAGCGGGAGAGGCTCCTACGAGCAGTACTTC.

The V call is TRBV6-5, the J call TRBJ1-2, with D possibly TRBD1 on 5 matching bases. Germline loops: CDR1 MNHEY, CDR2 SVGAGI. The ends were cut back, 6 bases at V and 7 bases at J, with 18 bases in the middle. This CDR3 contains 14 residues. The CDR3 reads CASRLPGPRGGYTF. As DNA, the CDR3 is TGTGCCAGCAGACTTCCGGGACCAAGGGGTGGCTACACCTTC.

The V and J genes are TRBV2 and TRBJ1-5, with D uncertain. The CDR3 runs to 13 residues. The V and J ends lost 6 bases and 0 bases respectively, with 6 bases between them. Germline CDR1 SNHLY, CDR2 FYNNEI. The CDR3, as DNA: TGTGCCAGCAGGCCACGTAGCAATCAGCCCCAGCATTTT. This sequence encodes CASRPRSNQPQHF.

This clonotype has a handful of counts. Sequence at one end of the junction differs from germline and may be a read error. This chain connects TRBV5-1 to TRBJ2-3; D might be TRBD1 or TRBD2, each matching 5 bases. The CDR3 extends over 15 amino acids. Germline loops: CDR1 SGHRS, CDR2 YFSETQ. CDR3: CASSLDGTSTDTQYF. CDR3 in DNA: TGTGCCAGCAGCTTAGACGGGACCAGCACAGATACGCAGTATTTT. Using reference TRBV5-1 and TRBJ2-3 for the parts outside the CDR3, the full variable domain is KAGVTQTPRYLIKTRGQQVTLSCSPISGHRSVSWYQQTPGQGLQFLFEYFSETQRNKGNFPGRFSGRQFSNSRSEMNVSTLELGDSALYLCASSLDGTSTDTQYFGPGTRLTVL.

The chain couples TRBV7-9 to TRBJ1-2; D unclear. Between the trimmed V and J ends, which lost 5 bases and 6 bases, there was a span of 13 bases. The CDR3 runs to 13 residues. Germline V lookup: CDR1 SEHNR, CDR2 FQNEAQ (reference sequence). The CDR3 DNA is TGTGCCAGCAGCGGAGGCGGTGGGAATGGCTACACCTTC. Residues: CASSGGGGNGYTF. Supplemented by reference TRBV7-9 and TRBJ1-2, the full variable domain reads DTGVSQNPRHKITKRGQNVTFRCDPISEHNRLYWYRQTLGQGPEFLTYFQNEAQLEKSRLLSDRFSAERPKGSFSTLEIQRTEQGDSAMYLCASSGGGGNGYTFGSGTRLTVV.

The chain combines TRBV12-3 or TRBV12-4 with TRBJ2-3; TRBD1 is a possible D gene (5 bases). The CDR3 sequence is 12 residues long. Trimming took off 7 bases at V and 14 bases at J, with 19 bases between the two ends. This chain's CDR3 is CASTSLDRDAYF. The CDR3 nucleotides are TGTGCCAGCACATCCCTCGACAGAGACGCGTATTTT.

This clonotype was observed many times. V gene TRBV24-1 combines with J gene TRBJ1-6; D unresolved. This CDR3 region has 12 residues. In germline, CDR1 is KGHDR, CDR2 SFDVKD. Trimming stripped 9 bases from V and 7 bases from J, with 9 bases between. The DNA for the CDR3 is TGTGCCACCTCTTCCGGGAATTCACCCCTCCACTTT. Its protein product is CATSSGNSPLHF.